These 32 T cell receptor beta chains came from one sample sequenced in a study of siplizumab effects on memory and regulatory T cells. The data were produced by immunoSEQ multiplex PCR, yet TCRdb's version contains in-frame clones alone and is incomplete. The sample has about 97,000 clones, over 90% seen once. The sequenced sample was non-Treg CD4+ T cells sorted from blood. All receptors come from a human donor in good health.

CDR3 coding DNA: TGCGCCAGCAGTCGAGGCGGGAGGGCCCGCACAGATACGCAGTATTTT. Protein sequence: CASSRGGRARTDTQYF. The rearrangement joins TRBV10-1 to TRBJ2-3; 9 bases line up with TRBD2. V shed 5 bases, J shed 1 base, and the junction held 7 bases outside the gene matches. The CDR3 sequence is 16 residues long. Looked up from germline, CDR1 is WNHNN and CDR2 is SYGVQD (reference sequence).

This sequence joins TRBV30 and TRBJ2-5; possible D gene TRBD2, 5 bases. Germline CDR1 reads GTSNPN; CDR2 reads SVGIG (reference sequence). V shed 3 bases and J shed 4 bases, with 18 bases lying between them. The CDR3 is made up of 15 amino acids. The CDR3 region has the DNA TGTGCCTGGAGCCCAGCCCCGGCTAGCAGAGAGACCCAGTACTTC. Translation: CAWSPAPASRETQYF. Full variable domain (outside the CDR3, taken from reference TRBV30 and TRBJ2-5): SQTIHQWPATLVQPVGSPLSLECTVEGTSNPNLYWYRQAAGRGLQLLFYSVGIGQISSEVPQNLSASRPQDRQFILSSKKLLLSDSGFYLCAWSPAPASRETQYFGPGTRLLVL.

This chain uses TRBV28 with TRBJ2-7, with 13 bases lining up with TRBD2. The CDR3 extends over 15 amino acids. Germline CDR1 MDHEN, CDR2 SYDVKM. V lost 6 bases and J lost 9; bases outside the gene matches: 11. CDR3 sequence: CASSSPGTSGMVQYF. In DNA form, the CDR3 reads TGTGCCAGCAGCTCGCCCGGGACTAGCGGGATGGTGCAGTACTTC.

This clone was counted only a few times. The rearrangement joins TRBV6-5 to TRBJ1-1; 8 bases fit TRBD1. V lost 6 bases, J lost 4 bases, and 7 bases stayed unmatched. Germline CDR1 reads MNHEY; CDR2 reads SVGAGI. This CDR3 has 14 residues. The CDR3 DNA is TGTGCCAGCAGGCGTGACAGGGGTGGCACTGAAGCTTTCTTT. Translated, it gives CASRRDRGGTEAFF.

Here the CDR3 reads CASRNRGSPLHF. As DNA, the CDR3 is TGTGCCAGCAGAAACAGGGGCTCACCCCTCCACTTT. The genes are TRBV2 and TRBJ1-6; 7 bases agree with TRBD1. V was clipped by 6 bases and J by 10 bases; unmatched bases: 3. The CDR3 loop spans 12 amino acids. Germline loops: CDR1 SNHLY, CDR2 FYNNEI.

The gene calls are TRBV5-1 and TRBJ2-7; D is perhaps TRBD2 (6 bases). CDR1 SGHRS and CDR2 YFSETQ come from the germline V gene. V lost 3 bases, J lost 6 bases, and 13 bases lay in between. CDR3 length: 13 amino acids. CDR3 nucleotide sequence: TGCGCCAGCAGCTCGACTAGTGTAGGCGAGCAGTACTTC. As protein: CASSSTSVGEQYF.

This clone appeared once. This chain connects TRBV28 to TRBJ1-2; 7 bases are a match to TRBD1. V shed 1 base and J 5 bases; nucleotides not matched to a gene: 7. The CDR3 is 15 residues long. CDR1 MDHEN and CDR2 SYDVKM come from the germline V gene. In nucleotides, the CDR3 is TGTGCCAGCAGTTTATCGACAGGGATAGCATATGGCTACACCTTC. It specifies CASSLSTGIAYGYTF.

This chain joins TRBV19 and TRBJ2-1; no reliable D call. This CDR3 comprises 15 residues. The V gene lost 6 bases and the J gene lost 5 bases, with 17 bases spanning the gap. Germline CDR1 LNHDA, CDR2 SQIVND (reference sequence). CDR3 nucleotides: TGTGCCAGTAGGATCCGGGCCAGAGCCGACAATGAGCAGTTCTTC. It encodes CASRIRARADNEQFF.

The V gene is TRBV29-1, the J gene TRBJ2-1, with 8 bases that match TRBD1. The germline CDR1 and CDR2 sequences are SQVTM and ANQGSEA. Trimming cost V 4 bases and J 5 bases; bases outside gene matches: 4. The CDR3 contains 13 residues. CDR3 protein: CSVGTGINNEQFF. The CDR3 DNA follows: TGCAGCGTTGGGACAGGGATTAACAATGAGCAGTTCTTC.

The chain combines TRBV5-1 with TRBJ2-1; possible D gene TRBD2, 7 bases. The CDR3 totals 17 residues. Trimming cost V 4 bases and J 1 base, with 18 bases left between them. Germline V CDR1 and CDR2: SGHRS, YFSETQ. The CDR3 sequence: CASSPGAGAPSYNEQFF. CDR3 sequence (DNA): TGCGCCAGCAGCCCAGGGGCGGGAGCCCCTTCCTACAATGAGCAGTTCTTC.

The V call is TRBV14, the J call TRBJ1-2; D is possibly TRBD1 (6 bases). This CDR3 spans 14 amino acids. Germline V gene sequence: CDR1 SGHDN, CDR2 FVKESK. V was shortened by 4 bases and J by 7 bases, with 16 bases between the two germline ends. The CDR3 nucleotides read TGTGCCAGCAGCCCAACAGGGCGGCTCTCTGGCTACACCTTC. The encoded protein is CASSPTGRLSGYTF.

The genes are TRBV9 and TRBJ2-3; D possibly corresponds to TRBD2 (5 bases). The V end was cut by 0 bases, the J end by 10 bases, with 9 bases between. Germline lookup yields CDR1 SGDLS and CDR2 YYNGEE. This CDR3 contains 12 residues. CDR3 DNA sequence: TGTGCCAGCAGCGTAGCTGAGGGCGCGCAGTATTTT. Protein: CASSVAEGAQYF.

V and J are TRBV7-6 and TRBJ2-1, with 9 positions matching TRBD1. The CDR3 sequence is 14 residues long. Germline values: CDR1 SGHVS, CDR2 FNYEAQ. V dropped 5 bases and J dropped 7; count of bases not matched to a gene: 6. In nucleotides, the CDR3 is TGTGCCAGCAGCCCGGACAGGGGCTGGAATGAGCAGTTCTTC. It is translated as CASSPDRGWNEQFF.

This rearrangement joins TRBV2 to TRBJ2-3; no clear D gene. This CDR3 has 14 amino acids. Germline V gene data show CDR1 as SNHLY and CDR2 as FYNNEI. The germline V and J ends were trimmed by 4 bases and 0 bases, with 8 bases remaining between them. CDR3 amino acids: CASSVGDSTDTQYF. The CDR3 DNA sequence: TGTGCCAGCAGTGTTGGGGATAGCACAGATACGCAGTATTTT.

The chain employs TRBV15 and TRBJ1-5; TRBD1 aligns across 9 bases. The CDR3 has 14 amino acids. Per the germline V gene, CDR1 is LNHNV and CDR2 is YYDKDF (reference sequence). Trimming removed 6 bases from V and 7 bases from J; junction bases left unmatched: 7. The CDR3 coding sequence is TGTGCCACCAGGATGGACAGGGGAGGCCAGCCCCAGCATTTT. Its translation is CATRMDRGGQPQHF.

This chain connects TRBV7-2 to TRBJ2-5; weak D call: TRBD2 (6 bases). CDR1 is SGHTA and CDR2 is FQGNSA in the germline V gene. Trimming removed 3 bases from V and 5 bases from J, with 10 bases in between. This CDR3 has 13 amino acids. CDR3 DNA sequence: TGTGCCAGCAGCTTGAGCGGAGGGGAGACCCAGTACTTC. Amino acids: CASSLSGGETQYF.

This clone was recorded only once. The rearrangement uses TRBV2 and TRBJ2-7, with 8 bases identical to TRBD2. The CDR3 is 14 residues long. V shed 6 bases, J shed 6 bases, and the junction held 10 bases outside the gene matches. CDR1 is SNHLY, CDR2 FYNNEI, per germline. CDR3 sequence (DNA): TGTGCCAGCAGACTTACGGGACTAGGAACCGAGCAGTACTTC. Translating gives CASRLTGLGTEQYF.

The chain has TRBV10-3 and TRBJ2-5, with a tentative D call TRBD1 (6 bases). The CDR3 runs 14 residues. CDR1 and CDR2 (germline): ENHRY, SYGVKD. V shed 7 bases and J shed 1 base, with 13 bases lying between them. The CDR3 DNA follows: TGTGCCATCAAGACTGACAGGTCCCAAGAGACCCAGTACTTC. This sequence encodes CAIKTDRSQETQYF.

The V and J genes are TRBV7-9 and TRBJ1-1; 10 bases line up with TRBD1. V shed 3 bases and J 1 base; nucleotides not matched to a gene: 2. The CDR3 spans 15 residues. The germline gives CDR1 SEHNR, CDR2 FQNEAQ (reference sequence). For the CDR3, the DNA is TGTGCCAGCAGCTTCGGGGACAGGGGGAACACTGAAGCTTTCTTT. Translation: CASSFGDRGNTEAFF. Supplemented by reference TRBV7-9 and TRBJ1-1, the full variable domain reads DTGVSQNPRHKITKRGQNVTFRCDPISEHNRLYWYRQTLGQGPEFLTYFQNEAQLEKSRLLSDRFSAERPKGSFSTLEIQRTEQGDSAMYLCASSFGDRGNTEAFFGQGTRLTVV.

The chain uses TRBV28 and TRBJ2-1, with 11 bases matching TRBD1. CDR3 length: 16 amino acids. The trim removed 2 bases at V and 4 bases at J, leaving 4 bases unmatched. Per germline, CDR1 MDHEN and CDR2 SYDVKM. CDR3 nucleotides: TGTGCCAGCAGTTTAGAGGGACAGGGGGTTTACAATGAGCAGTTCTTC. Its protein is CASSLEGQGVYNEQFF. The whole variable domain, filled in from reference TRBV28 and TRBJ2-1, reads DVKVTQSSRYLVKRTGEKVFLECVQDMDHENMFWYRQDPGLGLRLIYFSYDVKMKEKGDIPEGYSVSREKKERFSLILESASTNQTSMYLCASSLEGQGVYNEQFFGPGTRLTVL.

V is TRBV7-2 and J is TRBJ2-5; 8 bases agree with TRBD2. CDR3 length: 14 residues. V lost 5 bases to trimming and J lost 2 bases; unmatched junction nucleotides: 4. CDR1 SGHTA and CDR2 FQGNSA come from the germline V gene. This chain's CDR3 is CASSRSGAQETQYF. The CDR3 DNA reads TGTGCCAGCAGCCGTAGCGGGGCTCAAGAGACCCAGTACTTC.

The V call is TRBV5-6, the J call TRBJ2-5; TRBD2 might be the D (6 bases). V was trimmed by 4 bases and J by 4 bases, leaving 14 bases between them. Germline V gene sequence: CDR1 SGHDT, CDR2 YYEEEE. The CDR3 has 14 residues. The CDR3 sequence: CASSTPLAGETQYF. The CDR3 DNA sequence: TGTGCCAGCAGCACCCCACTAGCCGGAGAGACCCAGTACTTC.

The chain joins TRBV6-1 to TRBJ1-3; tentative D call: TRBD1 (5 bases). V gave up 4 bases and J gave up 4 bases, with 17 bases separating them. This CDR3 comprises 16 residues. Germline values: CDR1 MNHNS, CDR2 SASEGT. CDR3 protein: CASSVEGAWRGNTIYF. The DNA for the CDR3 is TGTGCCAGCAGTGTCGAAGGGGCTTGGAGGGGAAACACCATATATTTT.

CDR3 loop: CASTSGPLNTGELFF. As DNA, the CDR3 is TGTGCCAGCACCTCGGGACCCCTGAACACCGGGGAGCTGTTTTTT. V usage is TRBV7-9 and J usage is TRBJ2-2; D tentatively reads TRBD1 or TRBD2 (5 bases each). CDR3 size: 15 residues. V dropped 7 bases and J dropped 1 base, with 13 bases sitting between them. Germline lookup yields CDR1 SEHNR and CDR2 FQNEAQ (reference sequence).

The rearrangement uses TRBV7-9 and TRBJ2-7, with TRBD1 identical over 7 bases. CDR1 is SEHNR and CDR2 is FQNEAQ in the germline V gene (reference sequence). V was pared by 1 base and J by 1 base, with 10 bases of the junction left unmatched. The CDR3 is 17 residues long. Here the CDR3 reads CASSLDPRGQKSYEQYF. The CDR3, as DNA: TGTGCCAGCAGCTTAGATCCGAGGGGACAGAAATCCTACGAGCAGTACTTC.

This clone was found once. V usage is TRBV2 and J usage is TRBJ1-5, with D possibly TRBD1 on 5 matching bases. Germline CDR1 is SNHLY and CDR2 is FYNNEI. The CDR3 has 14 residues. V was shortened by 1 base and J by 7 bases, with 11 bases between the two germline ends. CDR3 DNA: TGTGCCAGCAGTGAAGAGGTGCAGGGCCAGCCCCAGCATTTT. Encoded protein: CASSEEVQGQPQHF.

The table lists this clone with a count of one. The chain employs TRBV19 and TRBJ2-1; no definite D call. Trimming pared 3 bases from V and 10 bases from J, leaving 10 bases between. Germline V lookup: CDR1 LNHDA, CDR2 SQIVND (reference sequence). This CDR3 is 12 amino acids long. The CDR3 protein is CASSMWKQEQFF. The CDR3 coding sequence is TGTGCCAGTAGTATGTGGAAACAGGAGCAGTTCTTC.

CDR3 region: CASSLVPLTSGYTF. DNA for the CDR3: TGTGCCAGCAGCTTAGTCCCCCTCACATCTGGCTACACCTTC. The gene calls are TRBV7-2 and TRBJ1-2; D unclear. The CDR3 contains 14 residues. Germline V lookup: CDR1 SGHTA, CDR2 FQGNSA. Trimming took 1 base from V and 7 from J, leaving 13 bases between them.

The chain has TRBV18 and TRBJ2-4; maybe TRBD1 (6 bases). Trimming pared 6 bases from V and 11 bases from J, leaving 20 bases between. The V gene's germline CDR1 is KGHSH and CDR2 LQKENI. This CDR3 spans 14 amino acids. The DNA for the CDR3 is TGTGCCAGCTCCTTAAAACCGACAGGAATCCTTCAGTACTTC. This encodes CASSLKPTGILQYF.

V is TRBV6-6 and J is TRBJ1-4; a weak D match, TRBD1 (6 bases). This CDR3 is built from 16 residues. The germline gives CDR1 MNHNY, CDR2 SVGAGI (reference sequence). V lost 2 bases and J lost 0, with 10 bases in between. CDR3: CASSYRGGSTNEKLFF. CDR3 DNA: TGTGCCAGCAGTTACAGGGGGGGGTCAACTAATGAAAAACTGTTTTTT.

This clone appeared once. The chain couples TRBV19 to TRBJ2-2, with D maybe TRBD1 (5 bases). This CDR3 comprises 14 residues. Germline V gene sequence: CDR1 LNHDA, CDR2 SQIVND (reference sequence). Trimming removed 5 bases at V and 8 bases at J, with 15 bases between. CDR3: CASSAQGGEGELFF. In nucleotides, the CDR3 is TGTGCCAGTAGTGCGCAGGGTGGTGAAGGGGAGCTGTTTTTT.

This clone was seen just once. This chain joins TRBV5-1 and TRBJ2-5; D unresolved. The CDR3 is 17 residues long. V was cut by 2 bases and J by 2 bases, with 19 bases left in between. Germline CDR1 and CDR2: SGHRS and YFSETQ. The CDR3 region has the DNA TGCGCCAGCAGCTTTGGCCTGGCTACCATATCGCAAGAGACCCAGTACTTC. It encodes CASSFGLATISQETQYF.